This paragraph reports one T cell receptor beta chain. Its antigen is not known. Treatment specified: some 20 received Ad26.COV2.S at low or high dose, single or two shots; about five received placebo; per-sample allocation not given. Following the first vaccine or placebo injection, samples were taken on day 63. The CDR3 is 16 residues long. Germline loops: CDR1 KGHDR, CDR2 SFDVKD. V was clipped by 4 bases and J by 7 bases; unmatched bases: 12. The sample comes from a study of Ad26.COV2.S vaccination and SARS-CoV-2 variants. The study, taken as a whole, reports: Researchers reported similar non-spike TCR breadth in vaccine and placebo recipients.

Clones were sequenced by immunoSEQ multiplex PCR, and TCRdb holds only the in-frame ones, with some missing. Among roughly 320,000 clones listed, roughly 84% were seen once. The receptor comes from a person aged 18-60 years who received the Ad26.COV2.S COVID-19 vaccine or a placebo. The V gene is TRBV24-1, the J gene TRBJ2-7, with 10 bases matching TRBD1. Sequenced material: peripheral blood, taken in a trial of Ad26.COV2.S vaccine versus placebo. The CDR3 sequence: CATSDTPTGGQREQYF. CDR3 coding DNA: TGTGCCACCAGTGACACCCCGACAGGGGGCCAGAGGGAGCAGTACTTC.